A selection of T cell receptor beta chains follows, all from one sample in a study of blood T cell repertoires in COVID-19. TCRdb keeps only in-frame clones here, not all; method: immunoSEQ multiplex PCR. The profile shows some 60,000 clones, 85% of them singletons. Sequencing input: peripheral blood. All receptors derive from a human donor in a cohort sampled during active COVID-19. Both conserved end residues are part of each CDR3. A D gene is named only where the DNA matches it firmly. A row's size may be missing; if present it is once, few, many or a size class.

CDR3: CASSFGLAGDETQYF
DNA: TGCGCCAGCAGCTTTGGACTAGCGGGGGATGAGACCCAGTACTTC
length: 15
J: TRBJ2-5
size: NA
V: TRBV5-1
D: TRBD2

CDR3: CASSPGGLKETQYF
DNA: TGTGCCAGCAGCCCGGGGGGTTTAAAAGAGACCCAGTACTTC
length: 14
J: TRBJ2-5
size: NA
V: TRBV7-2
D: TRBD2

CDR3: CASSLSGGADTGELFF
DNA: TGTGCCAGCAGCCTAAGCGGGGGGGCCGACACCGGGGAGCTGTTTTTT
length: 16
J: TRBJ2-2
size: NA
V: TRBV5-4
D: TRBD2

CDR3: CASSVGPRGTDTQYF
DNA: TGTGCCAGCAGCGTAGGCCCGAGGGGCACAGATACGCAGTATTTT
length: 15
J: TRBJ2-3
size: once
V: TRBV9
D: NA

CDR3: CASKAADEELFF
DNA: TGCGCCAGCAAAGCCGCTGATGAGGAGCTGTTTTTT
length: 12
J: TRBJ2-2
size: NA
V: TRBV5-1
D: NA

CDR3: CASSPPTGLGSNQPQHF
DNA: TGTGCCAGCTCACCACCGACAGGGCTAGGGAGCAATCAGCCCCAGCATTTT
length: 17
J: TRBJ1-5
size: NA
V: TRBV18
D: TRBD1

CDR3: CASRLPPGRAGAPYNEQFF
DNA: TGTGCCAGCAGACTCCCCCCTGGTAGAGCGGGGGCCCCCTACAATGAGCAGTTCTTC
length: 19
J: TRBJ2-1
size: NA
V: TRBV28
D: TRBD2

CDR3: CSASQGARGGTEAFF
DNA: TGCAGTGCTAGTCAGGGGGCGCGTGGGGGCACTGAAGCTTTCTTT
length: 15
J: TRBJ1-1
size: NA
V: TRBV20-1
D: TRBD1

CDR3: CASSLTDSTDTQYF
DNA: TGCGCCAGCAGCCTGACAGACAGCACAGATACGCAGTATTTT
length: 14
J: TRBJ2-3
size: NA
V: TRBV4-3
D: NA

CDR3: CASSLTANEQFF
DNA: TGTGCCAGCAGCCTGACAGCCAATGAGCAGTTCTTC
length: 12
J: TRBJ2-1
size: NA
V: TRBV3-1/TRBV3-2
D: NA

CDR3: CASSRGLAGTYEQYF
DNA: TGTGCCAGCAGTCGAGGACTAGCGGGCACCTACGAGCAGTACTTC
length: 15
J: TRBJ2-7
size: NA
V: TRBV2
D: TRBD2

CDR3: CASSFATGGTEAFF
DNA: TGCGCCAGCAGCTTTGCGACAGGGGGGACTGAAGCTTTCTTT
length: 14
J: TRBJ1-1
size: NA
V: TRBV5-1
D: TRBD1

CDR3: CASSTGQAGNTIYF
DNA: TGTGCCAGTAGTACCGGACAGGCTGGAAACACCATATATTTT
length: 14
J: TRBJ1-3
size: NA
V: TRBV19
D: TRBD1

CDR3: CASSQTGGNTGELFF
DNA: TGTGCCAGCAGCCAGACAGGGGGAAACACCGGGGAGCTGTTTTTT
length: 15
J: TRBJ2-2
size: few
V: TRBV3-1/TRBV3-2
D: TRBD1

CDR3: CASSLTGGTGELFF
DNA: TGTGCCAGCAGCCTGACAGGGGGCACCGGGGAGCTGTTTTTT
length: 14
J: TRBJ2-2
size: NA
V: TRBV9
D: TRBD1

CDR3: CASSLLPESSYNEQFF
DNA: TGTGCCAGCAGCTTACTACCAGAGAGCTCCTACAATGAGCAGTTCTTC
length: 16
J: TRBJ2-1
size: NA
V: TRBV5-5
D: NA

CDR3: CSELRGTGYNEQFF
DNA: TGCAGCGAGTTGCGAGGGACAGGCTACAATGAGCAGTTCTTC
length: 14
J: TRBJ2-1
size: NA
V: TRBV29-1
D: TRBD1

CDR3: CASSALDEQFF
DNA: TGTGCCAGCAGCGCGCTGGATGAGCAGTTCTTC
length: 11
J: TRBJ2-1
size: NA
V: TRBV7-2
D: NA

CDR3: CASSLTGGAGYEQYF
DNA: TGTGCCAGCAGCTTAACAGGGGGCGCTGGGTACGAGCAGTACTTC
length: 15
J: TRBJ2-7
size: medium-sized
V: TRBV5-5
D: TRBD1

CDR3: CASSVATGLAGETQYF
DNA: TGTGCCAGCAGCGTAGCTACAGGGCTAGCCGGGGAGACCCAGTACTTC
length: 16
J: TRBJ2-5
size: NA
V: TRBV9
D: NA

CDR3: CASTPGQGARTGELFF
DNA: TGTGCCAGCACCCCTGGACAGGGGGCGCGCACCGGGGAGCTGTTTTTT
length: 16
J: TRBJ2-2
size: NA
V: TRBV7-2
D: TRBD1

CDR3: CASTSFRGNTIYF
DNA: TGTGCCAGCACCTCGTTTCGTGGAAACACCATATATTTT
length: 13
J: TRBJ1-3
size: NA
V: TRBV5-5
D: NA

CDR3: CASSKSPRNTEAFF
DNA: TGTGCCAGTAGTAAGAGCCCCCGCAACACTGAAGCTTTCTTT
length: 14
J: TRBJ1-1
size: NA
V: TRBV19
D: NA

CDR3: CASSLVSPSSGGRYEQYF
DNA: TGCGCCAGCAGCTTGGTATCCCCCAGTAGCGGGGGCCGCTACGAGCAGTACTTC
length: 18
J: TRBJ2-7
size: once
V: TRBV5-1
D: TRBD2

CDR3: CAISSADKNNYGYTF
DNA: TGTGCCATCAGTTCCGCCGACAAGAACAACTATGGCTACACCTTC
length: 15
J: TRBJ1-2
size: NA
V: TRBV10-3
D: NA

CDR3: CAWAGPSIYEQYF
DNA: TGTGCCTGGGCAGGGCCATCGATCTACGAGCAGTACTTC
length: 13
J: TRBJ2-7
size: NA
V: TRBV30
D: NA

CDR3: CATSREGLNNSPLHF
DNA: TGTGCCACTTCCCGGGAGGGACTAAATAATTCACCCCTCCACTTT
length: 15
J: TRBJ1-6
size: NA
V: TRBV19
D: NA

CDR3: CASSLGLAGGTQYF
DNA: TGTGCCAGCAGCTTGGGGCTAGCGGGGGGAACGCAGTATTTT
length: 14
J: TRBJ2-3
size: once
V: TRBV5-6
D: TRBD2

CDR3: CASSPRDRNSPLHF
DNA: TGTGCCAGCAGCCCCCGGGACAGAAATTCACCCCTCCACTTT
length: 14
J: TRBJ1-6
size: NA
V: TRBV2
D: TRBD1

CDR3: CASSPRGQPYNEQFF
DNA: TGTGCCAGCTCACCAAGGGGACAGCCCTACAATGAGCAGTTCTTC
length: 15
J: TRBJ2-1
size: few
V: TRBV18
D: TRBD1

CDR3: CASSASGTGYQPQHF
DNA: TGTGCCAGCAGCGCGTCCGGGACAGGGTATCAGCCCCAGCATTTT
length: 15
J: TRBJ1-5
size: few
V: TRBV2
D: TRBD1